This T cell receptor beta chain was found in a study of T cells in Graves' hyperthyroidism and ophthalmopathy. For this clonotype: The antigen remains unidentified. The CDR3 carries no conserved terminal phenylalanine or tryptophan, so it likely arises from a read error. It is unclear where the CDR3 begins or ends on the DNA, so no DNA is shown, and the CDR3 is as TCRdb lists it.

The CDR3 region is 10 residues in length, termini included. Germline V gives CDR1 SGHTA, CDR2 FQGNSA. Findings and caveats of the study: Model output signaled ophthalmopathy a median roughly 6 months ahead of onset.

What was amplified from RNA transcripts were TCR beta CDR3 regions. HTBI primers drove first-round RT-PCR of the TCR CDR3. TCRdb re-analysed the multiplex PCR reads in MiXCR, keeping a single row per CDR3 protein. The profile shows roughly 500,000 distinct CDR3 sequences, about 45% of them singletons. The source of this sequence is an adult woman with Graves' disease, either hyperthyroidism or ophthalmopathy (not recorded which). The sample comprised peripheral blood or thyroid tissue (not recorded which). The chain combines TRBV7-2 with TRBJ1-2; the D segment call TRBD1 is taken from the table without a DNA check. The CDR3 here is CASSLTAGTG.